A selection of T cell receptor beta chains follows, all from one sample in a study of blood T cell repertoires in COVID-19. The data were produced by immunoSEQ multiplex PCR, yet TCRdb's version contains in-frame clones alone and is incomplete. The sample includes 150,000 to 200,000 clones, approximately 86% of them seen just once. Sequenced: peripheral blood. Source of these receptors: a man aged 50 or older with active or convalescent COVID-19. Each CDR3 is given with its conserved first and last residue. D genes are given only for firm matches. Where a row states a size, it is once, few, many or the class of an expanded clone; other rows omit it.

J: TRBJ1-6; D: .; V: TRBV4-2; size: once; CDR3: CASSQDRWGENSPLHF; DNA: TGTGCCAGCAGCCAAGATCGCTGGGGGGAAAATTCACCCCTCCACTTT
J: TRBJ1-4; D: .; V: TRBV7-2; size: .; CDR3: CASSSQTRENEKLFF; DNA: TGTGCCAGCAGCTCCCAAACGAGGGAGAATGAAAAACTGTTTTTT
J: TRBJ2-2; D: .; V: TRBV5-1; size: .; CDR3: CASSLFVGEGTGELFF; DNA: TGCGCCAGCAGCTTGTTCGTGGGAGAAGGGACCGGGGAGCTGTTTTTT
J: TRBJ2-7; D: .; V: TRBV20-1; size: .; CDR3: CSARMGPEQYF; DNA: TGCAGTGCACGGATGGGGCCCGAGCAGTACTTC
J: TRBJ2-2; D: TRBD2; V: TRBV5-4; size: .; CDR3: CASSLVPAGVLGELFF; DNA: TGTGCCAGCAGCTTGGTTCCAGCGGGAGTCCTCGGGGAGCTGTTTTTT
J: TRBJ1-3; D: .; V: TRBV6-6; size: .; CDR3: CASSVTDPGNTIYF; DNA: TGTGCCAGCAGTGTAACAGATCCTGGAAACACCATATATTTT
J: TRBJ1-2; D: .; V: TRBV28; size: .; CDR3: CASSSGGNYGYTF; DNA: TGTGCCAGCAGTTCGGGGGGCAACTATGGCTACACCTTC
J: TRBJ2-6; D: TRBD1; V: TRBV19; size: .; CDR3: CASSAGPIRDRGSAGANVLTF; DNA: TGTGCCAGTAGTGCAGGACCAATCCGGGACAGGGGTTCAGCTGGGGCCAACGTCCTGACTTTC
J: TRBJ1-1; D: TRBD1; V: TRBV27; size: once; CDR3: CASSLKVGTGGNTEAFF; DNA: TGTGCCAGCAGTTTAAAGGTTGGGACAGGAGGTAACACTGAAGCTTTCTTT
J: TRBJ2-2; D: TRBD2; V: TRBV27; size: .; CDR3: CASSRPGGRTGELFF; DNA: TGTGCCAGCAGCCGGCCGGGAGGGCGGACCGGGGAGCTGTTTTTT
J: TRBJ1-1; D: TRBD1; V: TRBV28; size: .; CDR3: CASSLGGTGAGGTEAFF; DNA: TGTGCCAGCAGTTTAGGTGGGACAGGGGCGGGGGGCACTGAAGCTTTCTTT
J: TRBJ1-1; D: TRBD1; V: TRBV5-1; size: .; CDR3: CASSSGTGTTEAFF; DNA: TGCGCCAGCAGCTCGGGGACAGGGACCACTGAAGCTTTCTTT
J: TRBJ2-2; D: TRBD2; V: TRBV6-5; size: .; CDR3: CASSYGGAGDTGELFF; DNA: TGTGCCAGCAGTTACGGGGGAGCGGGAGATACCGGGGAGCTGTTTTTT
J: TRBJ2-2; D: TRBD2; V: TRBV2; size: .; CDR3: CASMGLGNTGELFF; DNA: TGTGCCAGCATGGGACTAGGGAACACCGGGGAGCTGTTTTTT
J: TRBJ2-2; D: .; V: TRBV2; size: few; CDR3: CASDRSGELFF; DNA: TGTGCCAGCGACAGGTCCGGGGAGCTGTTTTTT
J: TRBJ1-1; D: .; V: TRBV19; size: few; CDR3: CASPLNSKDTEAFF; DNA: TGTGCCAGCCCCTTAAACAGCAAGGATACTGAAGCTTTCTTT
J: TRBJ1-1; D: TRBD1; V: TRBV2; size: .; CDR3: CASSPTGEDTEAFF; DNA: TGTGCCAGCAGTCCGACAGGGGAGGACACTGAAGCTTTCTTT
J: TRBJ1-2; D: TRBD1; V: TRBV5-6; size: .; CDR3: CASSLVGQGDDYGYTF; DNA: TGTGCCAGCAGCTTGGTTGGGCAGGGGGATGACTATGGCTACACCTTC
J: TRBJ1-5; D: .; V: TRBV27; size: .; CDR3: CASSRRASGTEGQPQHF; DNA: TGTGCCAGCAGTCGCCGCGCGTCAGGGACGGAGGGTCAGCCCCAGCATTTT
J: TRBJ2-5; D: .; V: TRBV30; size: few; CDR3: CAWSVQGETQYF; DNA: TGTGCCTGGAGTGTCCAGGGAGAGACCCAGTACTTC
J: TRBJ2-1; D: TRBD1; V: TRBV25-1; size: .; CDR3: CASSGTGGKSNEQFF; DNA: TGTGCCAGCAGTGGTACAGGGGGCAAGAGCAATGAGCAGTTCTTC
J: TRBJ1-1; D: .; V: TRBV7-9; size: .; CDR3: CASSFAGGAVVNTEAFF; DNA: TGTGCCAGCAGCTTCGCGGGGGGTGCTGTGGTGAACACTGAAGCTTTCTTT
J: TRBJ2-7; D: .; V: TRBV9; size: .; CDR3: CASSVEGTTYEQYF; DNA: TGTGCCAGCAGCGTAGAAGGGACAACCTACGAGCAGTACTTC
J: TRBJ2-5; D: TRBD1; V: TRBV24-1; size: .; CDR3: CATSDPGQGFETQYF; DNA: TGTGCCACCAGTGATCCCGGACAGGGTTTCGAGACCCAGTACTTC
J: TRBJ2-2; D: .; V: TRBV12-1; size: .; CDR3: CASSSQQGANTGELFF; DNA: TGTGCCAGCAGCTCCCAACAGGGGGCGAACACCGGGGAGCTGTTTTTT
J: TRBJ2-2; D: .; V: TRBV6-5; size: once; CDR3: CASSYSQTGELFF; DNA: TGTGCCAGCAGTTACTCCCAGACCGGGGAGCTGTTTTTT
J: TRBJ2-2; D: .; V: TRBV4-2; size: .; CDR3: CASSQEKLLTGELFF; DNA: TGTGCCAGCAGCCAAGAGAAGCTTCTTACCGGGGAGCTGTTTTTT
J: TRBJ1-2; D: TRBD1; V: TRBV15; size: .; CDR3: CATSRDLATGVMYGYTF; DNA: TGTGCCACCAGCAGAGATCTCGCGACAGGGGTCATGTATGGCTACACCTTC
J: TRBJ2-2; D: TRBD2; V: TRBV4-2; size: once; CDR3: CASSQEGTSGGARTGELFF; DNA: TGTGCCAGCAGCCAAGAGGGGACTAGCGGGGGGGCCCGTACCGGGGAGCTGTTTTTT
J: TRBJ1-2; D: TRBD1; V: TRBV3-1/TRBV3-2; size: .; CDR3: CASSQDLGGQGGGYTF; DNA: TGTGCCAGCAGCCAAGATCTAGGGGGACAGGGAGGTGGCTACACCTTC
J: TRBJ2-7; D: .; V: TRBV6-1; size: .; CDR3: CASSESHSYSYEQYF; DNA: TGTGCCAGCAGTGAAAGTCACAGTTACTCCTACGAGCAGTACTTC
J: TRBJ2-1; D: .; V: TRBV2; size: .; CDR3: CASSLSGRDEQFF; DNA: TGTGCCAGCAGTTTAAGCGGGCGGGATGAGCAGTTCTTC